The rows below give T cell receptor beta chains drawn from one sample of a study of T cell repertoires in cytomegalovirus infection. TCRdb reanalysed the reads using MiXCR and keeps one entry per CDR3 protein. The sample contains under 250,000 distinct CDR3 sequences, approximately 6.7% of which appear only once. Sequenced: PBMCs. The receptors were gathered from a human donor in good health (CMV status not recorded). Some clones in this sample may be carry-over from other donors' samples. Both conserved end residues are part of each CDR3. D genes are given only for firm matches. Size tells how often a clone was seen (once, few, many) or the class of an expanded clone, and some rows leave it out.

TRBJ2-5,13,NA,many,TRBV7-3,CASSPGSQETQYF,TGTGCCAGCAGCCCTGGGAGCCAAGAGACCCAGTACTTC
TRBJ2-3,14,TRBD1,many,TRBV12-5,CASGQDRVADTQYF,TGTGCTAGTGGCCAGGACAGGGTTGCAGATACGCAGTATTTT
TRBJ2-7,15,NA,many,TRBV13,CASSFDQTGAGEQYF,TGTGCCAGCAGCTTCGACCAAACGGGGGCAGGCGAGCAGTACTTC
TRBJ1-4,14,TRBD1,many,TRBV7-2,CASSLQGTGEKLFF,TGTGCCAGCAGCCTACAAGGGACAGGTGAAAAACTGTTTTTT
TRBJ1-2,16,TRBD1,NA,TRBV5-4,CASSLPGQGANGGYTF,TGTGCCAGCAGCTTGCCCGGACAGGGGGCTAACGGTGGCTACACCTTC
TRBJ2-4,15,NA,NA,TRBV7-2,CASSLDGSTGLVQYF,TGTGCCAGCAGCTTAGATGGGTCGACAGGCCTAGTTCAGTACTTC
TRBJ1-5,12,NA,many,TRBV29-1,CSVGVPGQPQHF,TGCAGCGTTGGAGTTCCTGGTCAGCCCCAGCATTTT
TRBJ2-7,13,TRBD1,few,TRBV30,CAWGGQISYEQYF,TGTGCCTGGGGGGGACAGATCTCCTACGAGCAGTACTTC
TRBJ2-1,15,NA,many,TRBV5-4,CASSLNSGVYNEQFF,TGTGCCAGCAGCTTGAACAGCGGCGTTTACAATGAGCAGTTCTTC
TRBJ1-2,14,TRBD1,few,TRBV18,CASSPTGGKDGYTF,TGTGCCAGCTCACCGACAGGGGGAAAGGATGGCTACACCTTC
TRBJ2-1,17,NA,many,TRBV4-1,CASSQELTRSSYNEQFF,TGCGCCAGCAGCCAAGAACTAACAAGGAGCTCCTACAATGAGCAGTTCTTC
TRBJ2-1,13,NA,many,TRBV2,CASSESSRGEQFF,TGTGCCAGCAGTGAATCTAGCCGGGGTGAGCAGTTCTTC
TRBJ1-6,14,TRBD1,many,TRBV3-1,CASSATGEDSPLHF,TGTGCCAGCAGCGCAACAGGGGAGGATTCACCCCTCCACTTT
TRBJ1-2,15,TRBD1,many,TRBV9,CASSAPAQGASGYTF,TGTGCCAGCAGCGCTCCGGCCCAGGGGGCCAGTGGCTACACCTTC
TRBJ2-7,13,NA,few,TRBV29-1,CSVVWASSYEQYF,TGCAGCGTTGTCTGGGCGAGCTCCTACGAGCAGTACTTC
TRBJ2-1,14,NA,NA,TRBV6-6,CASTQAGNHNEQFF,TGTGCCAGCACCCAAGCGGGTAACCACAATGAGCAGTTCTTC
TRBJ2-5,13,NA,many,TRBV11-2,CASSFVPQETQYF,TGTGCCAGCAGCTTTGTTCCCCAAGAGACCCAGTACTTC
TRBJ2-1,13,NA,many,TRBV6-2/TRBV6-3,CASSYGDYNEQFF,TGTGCCAGCAGTTACGGGGACTACAATGAGCAGTTCTTC
TRBJ2-7,16,NA,NA,TRBV20-1,CSARDRTAGGSYEQYF,TGCAGTGCTAGAGATCGGACCGCCGGAGGCTCCTACGAGCAGTACTTC
TRBJ1-1,15,NA,many,TRBV7-2,CASKPRQGPGNEAFF,TGTGCCAGCAAACCGAGGCAGGGCCCCGGGAATGAAGCTTTCTTT
TRBJ2-3,16,TRBD1,many,TRBV29-1,CSVQRTGVQPTDTQYF,TGCAGCGTTCAGAGGACAGGGGTTCAGCCCACAGATACGCAGTATTTT
TRBJ2-3,14,NA,NA,TRBV15,CATSRDRLADTQYF,TGTGCCACCAGCAGAGACCGATTGGCAGATACGCAGTATTTT